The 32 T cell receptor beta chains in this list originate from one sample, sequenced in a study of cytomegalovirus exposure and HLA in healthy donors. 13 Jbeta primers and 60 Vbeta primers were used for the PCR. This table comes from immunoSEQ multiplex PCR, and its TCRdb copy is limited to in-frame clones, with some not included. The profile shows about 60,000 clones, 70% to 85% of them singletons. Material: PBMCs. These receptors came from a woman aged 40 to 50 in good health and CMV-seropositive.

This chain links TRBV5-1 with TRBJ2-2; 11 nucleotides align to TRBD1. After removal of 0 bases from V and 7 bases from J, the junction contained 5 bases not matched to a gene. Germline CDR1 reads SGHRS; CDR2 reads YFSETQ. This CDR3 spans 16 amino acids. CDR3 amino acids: CASSLGGQGASGELFF. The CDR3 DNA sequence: TGCGCCAGCAGCTTGGGTGGACAGGGGGCGAGCGGGGAGCTGTTTTTT.

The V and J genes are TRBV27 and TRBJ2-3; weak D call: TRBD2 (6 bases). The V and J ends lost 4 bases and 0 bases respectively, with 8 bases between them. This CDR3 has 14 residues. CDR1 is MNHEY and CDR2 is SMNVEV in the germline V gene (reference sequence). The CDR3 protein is CASSSLASTDTQYF. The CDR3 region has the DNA TGTGCCAGCAGTTCGCTAGCGAGCACAGATACGCAGTATTTT.

CDR3 protein: CASSQGLAGLSYEQYF. The CDR3 region has the DNA TGTGCCAGCAGCCAAGGGCTAGCGGGTCTCTCCTACGAGCAGTACTTC. The chain uses TRBV4-2 and TRBJ2-7, with 8 bases matching TRBD2. This CDR3 spans 16 amino acids. The germline CDR1 and CDR2 sequences are LGHNA and YNFKEQ. V shed 1 base and J 0 bases; nucleotides not matched to a gene: 5.

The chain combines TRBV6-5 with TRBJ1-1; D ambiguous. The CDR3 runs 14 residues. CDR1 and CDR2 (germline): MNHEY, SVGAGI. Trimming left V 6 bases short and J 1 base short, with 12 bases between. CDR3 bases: TGTGCCAGCAGACCTCCCGGTAAGAACACTGAAGCTTTCTTT. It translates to CASRPPGKNTEAFF.

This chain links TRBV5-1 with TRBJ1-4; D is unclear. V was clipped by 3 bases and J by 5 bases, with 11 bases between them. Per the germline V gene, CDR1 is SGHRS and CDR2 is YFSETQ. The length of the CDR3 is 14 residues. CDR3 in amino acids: CASSSGYSNEKLFF. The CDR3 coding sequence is TGCGCCAGCAGCTCGGGATACAGCAATGAAAAACTGTTTTTT.

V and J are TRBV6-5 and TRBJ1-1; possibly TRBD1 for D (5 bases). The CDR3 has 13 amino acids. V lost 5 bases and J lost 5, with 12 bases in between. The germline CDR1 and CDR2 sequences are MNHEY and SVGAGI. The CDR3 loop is CASSKGLWTEAFF. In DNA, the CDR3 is TGTGCCAGCAGTAAGGGACTGTGGACTGAAGCTTTCTTT.

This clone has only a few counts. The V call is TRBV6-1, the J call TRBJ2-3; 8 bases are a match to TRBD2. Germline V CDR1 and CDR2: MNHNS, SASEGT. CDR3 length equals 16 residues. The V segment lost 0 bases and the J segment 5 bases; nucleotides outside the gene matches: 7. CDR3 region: CASSEAGSGGRDTQYF. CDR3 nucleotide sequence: TGTGCCAGCAGTGAAGCAGGAAGCGGGGGCAGAGATACGCAGTATTTT.

The CDR3 bases are TGTGCCAGCAGGGTGGCGGGGTCCGATTCACCCCTCCACTTT. Translating gives CASRVAGSDSPLHF. J is TRBJ1-6 and V is TRBV28; no clear D gene. The germline CDR1 and CDR2 sequences are MDHEN and SYDVKM. CDR3 size: 14 residues. V lost 6 bases, J lost 8 bases, and 14 bases lay in between. The entire variable domain, with the rest obtained from reference TRBV28 and TRBJ1-6, is as follows: DVKVTQSSRYLVKRTGEKVFLECVQDMDHENMFWYRQDPGLGLRLIYFSYDVKMKEKGDIPEGYSVSREKKERFSLILESASTNQTSMYLCASRVAGSDSPLHFGNGTRLTVT.

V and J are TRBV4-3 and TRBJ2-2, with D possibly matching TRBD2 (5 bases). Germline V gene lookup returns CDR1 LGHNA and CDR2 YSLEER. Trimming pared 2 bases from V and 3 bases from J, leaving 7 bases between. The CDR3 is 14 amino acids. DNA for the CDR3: TGCGCCAGCAGCCAAAGAGGGTACACCGGGGAGCTGTTTTTT. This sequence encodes CASSQRGYTGELFF.

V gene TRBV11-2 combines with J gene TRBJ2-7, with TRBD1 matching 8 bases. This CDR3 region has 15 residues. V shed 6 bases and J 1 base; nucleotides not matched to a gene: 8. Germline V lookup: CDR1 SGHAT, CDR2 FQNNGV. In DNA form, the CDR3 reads TGTGCCAGCAGATTTGCAGGGGGCAGGTCCTACGAGCAGTACTTC. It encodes CASRFAGGRSYEQYF.

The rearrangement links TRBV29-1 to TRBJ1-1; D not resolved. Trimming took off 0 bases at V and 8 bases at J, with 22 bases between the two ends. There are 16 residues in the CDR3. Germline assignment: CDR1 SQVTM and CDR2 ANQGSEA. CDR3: CSVEEGPWRRNMEAFF. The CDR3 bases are TGCAGCGTTGAAGAAGGGCCGTGGAGGAGGAACATGGAAGCTTTCTTT.

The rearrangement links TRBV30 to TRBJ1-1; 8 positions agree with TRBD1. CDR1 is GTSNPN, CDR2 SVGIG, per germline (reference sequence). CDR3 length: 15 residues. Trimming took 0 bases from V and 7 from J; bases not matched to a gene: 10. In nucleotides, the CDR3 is TGTGCCTGGAGTGTAAAGACAGGGGCCGCAAGTGAAGCTTTCTTT. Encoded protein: CAWSVKTGAASEAFF.

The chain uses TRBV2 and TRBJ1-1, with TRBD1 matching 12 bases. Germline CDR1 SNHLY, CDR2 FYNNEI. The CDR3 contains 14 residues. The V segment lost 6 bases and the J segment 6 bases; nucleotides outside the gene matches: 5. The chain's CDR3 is CASRGDRGPAEAFF. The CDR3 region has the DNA TGTGCCAGCAGGGGGGACAGGGGGCCGGCTGAAGCTTTCTTT.

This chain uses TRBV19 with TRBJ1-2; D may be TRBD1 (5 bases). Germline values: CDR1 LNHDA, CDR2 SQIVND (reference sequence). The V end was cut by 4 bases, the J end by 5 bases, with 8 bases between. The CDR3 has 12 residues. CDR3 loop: CASSRKGYGYTF. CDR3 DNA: TGTGCCAGTAGTAGGAAGGGGTATGGCTACACCTTC.

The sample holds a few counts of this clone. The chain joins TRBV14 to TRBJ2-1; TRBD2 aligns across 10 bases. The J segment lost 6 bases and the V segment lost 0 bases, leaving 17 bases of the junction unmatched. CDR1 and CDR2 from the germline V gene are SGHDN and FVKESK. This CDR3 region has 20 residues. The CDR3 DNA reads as TGTGCCAGCAGCCAAGAGGGACTAGCGTTTACAATCCATAATCCCAATGAGCAGTTCTTC. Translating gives CASSQEGLAFTIHNPNEQFF.

Here the CDR3 reads CASSLVAGTPSPQYF. The CDR3, as DNA: TGTGCCAGCAGCTTAGTTGCCGGGACTCCCAGTCCCCAGTACTTC. The chain combines TRBV7-2 with TRBJ2-5, with a tentative D call TRBD2 (6 bases). Germline CDR1 reads SGHTA; CDR2 reads FQGNSA. The CDR3 is made up of 15 amino acids. The ends were cut back, 1 base at V and 9 bases at J, with 18 bases in the middle.

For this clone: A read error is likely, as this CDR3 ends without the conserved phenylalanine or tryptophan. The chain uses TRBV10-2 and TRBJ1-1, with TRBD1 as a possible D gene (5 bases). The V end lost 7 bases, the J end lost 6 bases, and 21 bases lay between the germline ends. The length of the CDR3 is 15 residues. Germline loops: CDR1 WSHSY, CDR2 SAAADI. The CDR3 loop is CASNSPGGSMAEAFL. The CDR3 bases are TGCGCCAGCAACTCCCCGGGGGGGTCGATGGCTGAAGCTTTCCTT.

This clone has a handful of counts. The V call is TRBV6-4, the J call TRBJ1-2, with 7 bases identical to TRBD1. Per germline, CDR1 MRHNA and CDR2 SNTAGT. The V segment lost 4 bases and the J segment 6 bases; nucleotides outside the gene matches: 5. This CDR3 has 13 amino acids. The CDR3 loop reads CASSADRRDGYTF. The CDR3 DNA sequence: TGTGCCAGCAGTGCGGACAGGCGAGATGGCTACACCTTC.

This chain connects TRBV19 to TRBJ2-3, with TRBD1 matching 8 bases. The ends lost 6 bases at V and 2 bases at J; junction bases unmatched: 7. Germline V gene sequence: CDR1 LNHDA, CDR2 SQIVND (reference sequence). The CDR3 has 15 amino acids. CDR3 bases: TGTGCCAGTAGCGACACAGGGGGAGTCACAGATACGCAGTATTTT. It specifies CASSDTGGVTDTQYF.

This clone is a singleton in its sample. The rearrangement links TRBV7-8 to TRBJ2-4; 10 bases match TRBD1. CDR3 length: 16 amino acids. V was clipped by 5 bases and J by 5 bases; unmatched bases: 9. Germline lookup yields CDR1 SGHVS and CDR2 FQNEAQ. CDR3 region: CASSGRDRGEQNIQYF. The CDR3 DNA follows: TGTGCCAGCAGCGGCCGGGACAGGGGTGAACAAAACATTCAGTACTTC.

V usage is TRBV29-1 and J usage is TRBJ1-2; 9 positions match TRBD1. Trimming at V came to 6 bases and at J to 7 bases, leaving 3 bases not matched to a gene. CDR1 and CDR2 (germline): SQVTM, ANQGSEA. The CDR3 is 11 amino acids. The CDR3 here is CSVGQGFGYTF. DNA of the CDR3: TGCAGCGTCGGACAGGGGTTTGGCTACACCTTC.

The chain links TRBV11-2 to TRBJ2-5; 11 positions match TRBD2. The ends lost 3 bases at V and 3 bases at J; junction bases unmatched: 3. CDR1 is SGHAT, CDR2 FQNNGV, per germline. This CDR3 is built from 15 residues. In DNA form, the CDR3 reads TGTGCCAGCAGCTTTAGCGGGGGGGTGGAAGAGACCCAGTACTTC. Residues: CASSFSGGVEETQYF.

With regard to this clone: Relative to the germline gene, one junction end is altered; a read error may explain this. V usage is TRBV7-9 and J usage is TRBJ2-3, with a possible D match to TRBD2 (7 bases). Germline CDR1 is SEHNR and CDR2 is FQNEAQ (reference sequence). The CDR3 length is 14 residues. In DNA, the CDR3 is TGTGCCAGCAGTTTAGGAGGGGGGGCCTATACGCAGTATTTT. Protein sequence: CASSLGGGAYTQYF.

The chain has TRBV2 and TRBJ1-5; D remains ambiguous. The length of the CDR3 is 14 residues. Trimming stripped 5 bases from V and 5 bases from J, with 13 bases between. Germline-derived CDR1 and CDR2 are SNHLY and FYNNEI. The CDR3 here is CASSFTRPDQPQHF. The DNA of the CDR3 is TGTGCCAGCAGTTTCACTCGTCCGGATCAGCCCCAGCATTTT.

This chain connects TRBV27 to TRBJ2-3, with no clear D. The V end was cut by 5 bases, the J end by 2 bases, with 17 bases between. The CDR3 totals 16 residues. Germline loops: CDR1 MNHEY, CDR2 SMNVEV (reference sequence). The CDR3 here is CASSPIPTATTDTQYF. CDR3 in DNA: TGTGCCAGCAGTCCTATACCAACAGCAACCACAGATACGCAGTATTTT.

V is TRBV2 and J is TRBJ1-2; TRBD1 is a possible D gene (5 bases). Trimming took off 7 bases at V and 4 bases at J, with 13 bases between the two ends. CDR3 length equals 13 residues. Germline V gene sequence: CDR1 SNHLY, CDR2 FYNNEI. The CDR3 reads CASNLQGSYGYTF. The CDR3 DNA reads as TGTGCCAGCAACCTCCAGGGATCCTATGGCTACACCTTC.

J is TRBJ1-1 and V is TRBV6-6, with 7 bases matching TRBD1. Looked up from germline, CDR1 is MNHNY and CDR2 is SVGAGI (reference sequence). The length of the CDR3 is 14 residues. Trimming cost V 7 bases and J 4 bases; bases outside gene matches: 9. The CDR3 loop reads CASTRQGTATEAFF. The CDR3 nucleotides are TGTGCCAGCACCCGACAGGGTACGGCCACTGAAGCTTTCTTT.

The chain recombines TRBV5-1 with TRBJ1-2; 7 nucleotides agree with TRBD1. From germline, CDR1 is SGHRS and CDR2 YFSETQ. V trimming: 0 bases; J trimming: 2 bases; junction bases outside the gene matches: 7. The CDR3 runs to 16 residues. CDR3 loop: CASSLGTGLTNYGYTF. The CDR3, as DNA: TGCGCCAGCAGCTTGGGGACAGGACTTACGAACTATGGCTACACCTTC.

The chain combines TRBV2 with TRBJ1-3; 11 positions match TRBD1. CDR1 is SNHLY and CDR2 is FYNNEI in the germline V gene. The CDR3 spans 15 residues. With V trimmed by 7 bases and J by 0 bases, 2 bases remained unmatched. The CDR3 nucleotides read TGTGCCAGCAAGGGACAGGGGGTCTCTGGAAACACCATATATTTT. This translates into CASKGQGVSGNTIYF. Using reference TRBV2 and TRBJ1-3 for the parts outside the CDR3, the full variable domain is EPEVTQTPSHQVTQMGQEVILRCVPISNHLYFYWYRQILGQKVEFLVSFYNNEISEKSEIFDDQFSVERPDGSNFTLKIRSTKLEDSAMYFCASKGQGVSGNTIYFGEGSWLTVV.

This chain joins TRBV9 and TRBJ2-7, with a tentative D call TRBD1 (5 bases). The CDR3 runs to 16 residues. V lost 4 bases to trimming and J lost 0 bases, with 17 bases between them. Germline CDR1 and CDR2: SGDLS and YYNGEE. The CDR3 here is CASSTSDSLSSYEQYF. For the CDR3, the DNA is TGTGCCAGCAGCACCTCCGACAGCCTCAGCTCCTACGAGCAGTACTTC.

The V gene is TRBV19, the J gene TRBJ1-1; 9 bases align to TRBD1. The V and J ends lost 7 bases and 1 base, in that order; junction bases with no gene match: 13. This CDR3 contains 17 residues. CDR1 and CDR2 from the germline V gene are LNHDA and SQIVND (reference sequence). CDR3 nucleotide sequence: TGTGCCAGTATTAAGGGAACAGGGGGCGTTAAGAACACTGAAGCTTTCTTT. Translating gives CASIKGTGGVKNTEAFF.

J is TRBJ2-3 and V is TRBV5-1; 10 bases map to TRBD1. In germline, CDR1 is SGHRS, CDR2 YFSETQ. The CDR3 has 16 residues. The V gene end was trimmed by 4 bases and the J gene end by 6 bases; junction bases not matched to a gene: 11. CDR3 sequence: CASSAEGQGLGDTQYF. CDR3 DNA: TGCGCCAGCAGCGCGGAGGGACAGGGGTTGGGTGATACGCAGTATTTT.